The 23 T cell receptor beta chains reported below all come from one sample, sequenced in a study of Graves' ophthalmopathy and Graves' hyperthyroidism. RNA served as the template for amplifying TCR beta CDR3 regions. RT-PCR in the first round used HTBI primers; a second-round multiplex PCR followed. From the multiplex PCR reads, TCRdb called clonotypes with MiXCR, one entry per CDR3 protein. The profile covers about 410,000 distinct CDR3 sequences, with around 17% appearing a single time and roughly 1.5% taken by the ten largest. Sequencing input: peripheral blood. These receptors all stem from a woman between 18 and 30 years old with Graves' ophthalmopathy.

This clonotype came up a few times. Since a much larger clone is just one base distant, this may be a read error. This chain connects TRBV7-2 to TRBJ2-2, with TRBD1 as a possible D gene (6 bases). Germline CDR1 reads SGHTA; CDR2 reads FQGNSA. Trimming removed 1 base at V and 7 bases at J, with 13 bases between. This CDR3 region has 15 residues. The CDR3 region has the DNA TGTGCCAGCAGCTTAGTAAGGGGGAGAGTCGGGGAGCTGTTTTTT. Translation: CASSLVRGRVGELFF.

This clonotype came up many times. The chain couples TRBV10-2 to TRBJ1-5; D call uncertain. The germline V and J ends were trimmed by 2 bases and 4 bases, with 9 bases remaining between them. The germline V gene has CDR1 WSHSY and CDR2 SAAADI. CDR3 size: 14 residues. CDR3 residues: CASSEDLRNQPQHF. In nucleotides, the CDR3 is TGCGCCAGCAGTGAGGATCTACGGAATCAGCCCCAGCATTTT.

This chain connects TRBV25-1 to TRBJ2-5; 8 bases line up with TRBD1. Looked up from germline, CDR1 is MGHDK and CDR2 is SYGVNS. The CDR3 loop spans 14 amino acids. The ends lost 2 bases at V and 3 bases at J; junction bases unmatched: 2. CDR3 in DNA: TGTGCCAGCAGTGAAGGGGGACAGGAAGAGACCCAGTACTTC. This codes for CASSEGGQEETQYF.

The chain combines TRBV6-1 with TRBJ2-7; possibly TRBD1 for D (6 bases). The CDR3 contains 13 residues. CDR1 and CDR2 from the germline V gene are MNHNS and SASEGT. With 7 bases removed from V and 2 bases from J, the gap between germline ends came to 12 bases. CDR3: CASTQGTPYEQYF. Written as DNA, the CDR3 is TGTGCCAGCACCCAGGGGACCCCCTACGAGCAGTACTTC.

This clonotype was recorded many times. The CDR3 sequence is CASSLARTPRNTEAFF. The CDR3 DNA reads as TGCGCCAGCAGCTTGGCCCGGACACCAAGGAACACTGAAGCTTTCTTT. The chain links TRBV5-1 to TRBJ1-1, with a possible D match to TRBD1 (5 bases). The CDR3 runs to 16 residues. Per germline, CDR1 SGHRS and CDR2 YFSETQ. Trimming took off 0 bases at V and 1 base at J, with 13 bases between the two ends. Complete variable domain (other parts from reference TRBV5-1 and TRBJ1-1): KAGVTQTPRYLIKTRGQQVTLSCSPISGHRSVSWYQQTPGQGLQFLFEYFSETQRNKGNFPGRFSGRQFSNSRSEMNVSTLELGDSALYLCASSLARTPRNTEAFFGQGTRLTVV.

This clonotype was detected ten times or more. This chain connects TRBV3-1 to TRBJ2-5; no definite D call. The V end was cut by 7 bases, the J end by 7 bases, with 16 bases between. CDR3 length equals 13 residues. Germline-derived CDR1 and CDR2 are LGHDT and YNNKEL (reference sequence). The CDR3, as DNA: TGTGCCAGCACCGAACAAGGGCTCGGGACCCAGTACTTC. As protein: CASTEQGLGTQYF.

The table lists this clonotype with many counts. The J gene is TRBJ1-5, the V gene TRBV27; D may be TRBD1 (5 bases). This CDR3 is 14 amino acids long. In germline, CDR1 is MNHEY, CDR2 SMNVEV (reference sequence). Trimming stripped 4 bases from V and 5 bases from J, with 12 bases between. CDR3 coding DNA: TGTGCCAGCAGTTATTCAGGGTGGGATCAGCCCCAGCATTTT. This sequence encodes CASSYSGWDQPQHF.

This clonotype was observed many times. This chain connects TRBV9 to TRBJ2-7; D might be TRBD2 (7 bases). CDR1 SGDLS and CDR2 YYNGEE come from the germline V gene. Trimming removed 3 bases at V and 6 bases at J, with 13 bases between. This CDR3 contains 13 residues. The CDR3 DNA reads TGTGCCAGCAGCGAGGGGGGGGGTGGCGAGCAGTACTTC. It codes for CASSEGGGGEQYF.

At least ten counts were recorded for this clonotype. In nucleotides, the CDR3 is TGTGCCAGCAGCACAGGGTACCTATCGAGATCACCCCTCCACTTT. Translating it yields CASSTGYLSRSPLHF. The gene calls are TRBV7-9 and TRBJ1-6; TRBD1 is a possible D gene (6 bases). Germline assignment: CDR1 SEHNR and CDR2 FQNEAQ (reference sequence). V lost 5 bases, J lost 10 bases, and 18 bases lay in between. The CDR3 runs to 15 residues.

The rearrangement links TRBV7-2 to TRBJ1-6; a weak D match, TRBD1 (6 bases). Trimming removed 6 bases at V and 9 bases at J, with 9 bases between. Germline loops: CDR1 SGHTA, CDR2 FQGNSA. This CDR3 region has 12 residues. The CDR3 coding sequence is TGTGCCAGCAGGCAGGGGACTTCACCCCTCCACTTT. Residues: CASRQGTSPLHF.

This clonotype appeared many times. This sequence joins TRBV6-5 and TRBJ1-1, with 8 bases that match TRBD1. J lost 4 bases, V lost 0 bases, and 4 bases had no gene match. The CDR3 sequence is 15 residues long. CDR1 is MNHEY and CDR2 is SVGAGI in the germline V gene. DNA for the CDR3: TGTGCCAGCAGTTACTCGACAGGGGCGGGCACTGAAGCTTTCTTT. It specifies CASSYSTGAGTEAFF.

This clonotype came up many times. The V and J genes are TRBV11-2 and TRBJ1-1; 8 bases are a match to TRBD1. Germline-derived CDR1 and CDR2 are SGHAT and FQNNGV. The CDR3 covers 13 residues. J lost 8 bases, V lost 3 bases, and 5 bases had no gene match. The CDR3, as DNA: TGTGCCAGCAGCTTTCCAGGGGGCTGGGAAGCTTTCTTT. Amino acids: CASSFPGGWEAFF.

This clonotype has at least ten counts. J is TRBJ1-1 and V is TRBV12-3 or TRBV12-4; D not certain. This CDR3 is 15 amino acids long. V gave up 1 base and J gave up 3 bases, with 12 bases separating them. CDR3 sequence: CASSLETVADTEAFF. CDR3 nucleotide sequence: TGTGCCAGCAGTTTAGAGACCGTCGCGGACACTGAAGCTTTCTTT.

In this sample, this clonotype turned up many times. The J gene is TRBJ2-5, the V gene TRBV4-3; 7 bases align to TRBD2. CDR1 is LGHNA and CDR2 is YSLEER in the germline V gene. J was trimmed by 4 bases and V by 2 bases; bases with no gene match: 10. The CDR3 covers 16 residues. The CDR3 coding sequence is TGCGCCAGCAGCCAACGGGAGAGTGGGGGGGGAGAGACCCAGTACTTC. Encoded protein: CASSQRESGGGETQYF.

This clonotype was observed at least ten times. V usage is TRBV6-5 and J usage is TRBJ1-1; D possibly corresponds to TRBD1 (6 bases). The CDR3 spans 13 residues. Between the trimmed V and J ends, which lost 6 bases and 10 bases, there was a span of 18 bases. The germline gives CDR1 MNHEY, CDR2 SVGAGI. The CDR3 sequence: CASSAFGGPVAFF. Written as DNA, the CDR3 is TGTGCCAGCAGCGCCTTCGGGGGGCCGGTAGCTTTCTTT.

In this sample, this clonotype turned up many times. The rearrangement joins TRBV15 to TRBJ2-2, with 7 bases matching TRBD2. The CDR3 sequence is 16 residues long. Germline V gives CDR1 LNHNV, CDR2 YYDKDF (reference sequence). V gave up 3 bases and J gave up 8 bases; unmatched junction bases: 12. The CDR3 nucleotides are TGTGCCACCAGCAGCCCGGGGGGACCCACGGCAGGGGAGCTGTTTTTT. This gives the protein CATSSPGGPTAGELFF.

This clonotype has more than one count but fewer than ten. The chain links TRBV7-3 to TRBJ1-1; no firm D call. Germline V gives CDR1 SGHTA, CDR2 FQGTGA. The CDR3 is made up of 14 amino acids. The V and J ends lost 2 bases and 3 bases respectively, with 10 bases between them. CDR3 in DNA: TGTGCCAGCAGCTTACTGGGTGGGGACACTGAAGCTTTCTTT. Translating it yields CASSLLGGDTEAFF.

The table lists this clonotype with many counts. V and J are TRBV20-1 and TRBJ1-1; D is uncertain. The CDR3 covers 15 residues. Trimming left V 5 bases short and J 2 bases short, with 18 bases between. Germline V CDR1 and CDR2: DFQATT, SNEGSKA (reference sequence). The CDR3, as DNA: TGCAGTGCTGGAGGGAGGCTAGTGGTTAACACTGAAGCTTTCTTT. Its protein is CSAGGRLVVNTEAFF.

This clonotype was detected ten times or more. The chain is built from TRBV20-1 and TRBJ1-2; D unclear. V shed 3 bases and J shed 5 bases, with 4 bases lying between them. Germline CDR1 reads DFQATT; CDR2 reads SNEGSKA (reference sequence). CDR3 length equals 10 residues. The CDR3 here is CSARVYGYTF. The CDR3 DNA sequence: TGCAGTGCTAGGGTTTATGGCTACACCTTC.

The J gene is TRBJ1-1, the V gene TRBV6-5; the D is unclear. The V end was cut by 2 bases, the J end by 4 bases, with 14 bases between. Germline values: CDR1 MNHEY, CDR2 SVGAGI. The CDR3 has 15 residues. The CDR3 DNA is TGTGCCAGCAGTTACCTCGGCACCAGGACCACTGAAGCTTTCTTT. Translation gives CASSYLGTRTTEAFF.

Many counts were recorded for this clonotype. CDR3 DNA sequence: TGTGCCAGCGGAGGCCAGGGACTATATTACGAGCAGTACTTC. Translating it yields CASGGQGLYYEQYF. V is TRBV28 and J is TRBJ2-7, with 7 nucleotides matching TRBD2. Germline lookup yields CDR1 MDHEN and CDR2 SYDVKM. Unmatched junction bases numbered 11, after V lost 8 bases and J lost 4 bases. This CDR3 spans 14 amino acids.

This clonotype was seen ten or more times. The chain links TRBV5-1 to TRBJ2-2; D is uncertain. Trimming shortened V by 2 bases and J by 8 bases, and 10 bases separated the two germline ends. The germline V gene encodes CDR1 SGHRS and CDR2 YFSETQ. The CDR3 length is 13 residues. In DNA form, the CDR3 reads TGCGCCAGCAGCTTTGTATCCCCAGGGGAGCTGTTTTTT. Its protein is CASSFVSPGELFF.

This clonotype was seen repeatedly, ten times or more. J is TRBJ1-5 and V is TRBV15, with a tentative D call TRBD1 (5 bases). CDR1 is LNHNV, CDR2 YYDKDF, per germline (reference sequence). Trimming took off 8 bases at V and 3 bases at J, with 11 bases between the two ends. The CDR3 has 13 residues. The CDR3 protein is CATSDSPNQPQHF. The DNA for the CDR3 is TGTGCCACCTCCGACAGCCCCAATCAGCCCCAGCATTTT.